This TCR beta chain stems from a study of CD8 T cells in Susac syndrome. Study-wide context: Patients with Susac syndrome had blood drawn and were at that point therapy-naive, on corticosteroids, or on intravenous immunoglobulin alone.

The RNA input was roughly 0.45 to 1 ug, and it was reverse transcribed with random hexamers. The method of amplification for TCR beta CDR3 was immunoSEQ multiplex PCR, covering 54 Vbeta and 13 Jbeta. MiXCR, applied by TCRdb to the immunoSEQ multiplex PCR reads, yields one record per CDR3 protein. This sample has more than 150,000 distinct CDR3 sequences; 95% occur once, and the top ten carry about 0.17%. Germline CDR1 is MNHEY and CDR2 is SVGAGI. V trimming: 5 bases; J trimming: 3 bases; junction bases outside the gene matches: 4. CDR3 length equals 15 residues. Material for sequencing was CD8+ T cells from PBMCs. V gene TRBV6-5 combines with J gene TRBJ2-7; 13 bases fit TRBD2. The sequence was obtained from a human donor with Susac syndrome. As DNA, the CDR3 is TGTGCCAGCAGTCCCGGACTAGCGGGGGACTACGAGCAGTACTTC. As protein: CASSPGLAGDYEQYF.